Sequencing of this TCR beta chain was carried out in a study of beta chain features in type 1 diabetes. Markers CD45RO/CCR7/CD25/CD127/CD95/CD27 served to sort CD4+ naive, central memory, regulatory and stem cell-like memory cells. A word on this clone: The antigen is unknown.

Expressed TCRB transcripts were sequenced, since all the RNA that had been isolated was reverse transcribed. Using immunoSEQ multiplex PCR, the repertoire was profiled, and TCRdb retains in-frame clones only, with some absent. Here the sample spans more than 250,000 clones, around 20% being singletons. The CDR3 covers 14 residues. The germline V and J ends were trimmed by 4 bases and 2 bases, with 10 bases remaining between them. Germline loops: CDR1 MDHEN, CDR2 SYDVKM. Study results and limitations: In all four CD4+ subsets, TCRB CDR3 length was significantly, moderately reduced in type 1 diabetes.

The rearrangement uses TRBV28 and TRBJ2-3, with a possible D match to TRBD1 (6 bases). Sample: naive CD4+ T cells from blood. This sequence originates from a woman aged 35 to 49 with type 1 diabetes. The CDR3, as DNA: TGTGCCAGCAGTTCGCAGGGGACCACAGATACGCAGTATTTT. Amino acids: CASSSQGTTDTQYF.